The T cell receptor beta chain described here comes from a study of beta chain features in type 1 diabetes. This clone was recorded a few times. Its antigen remains unidentified. Expressed TCRB transcripts were sequenced, since all the RNA that had been isolated was reverse transcribed. The average output of naive, central memory and regulatory T cell samples was about 3.57 million reads. Only in-frame clones appear in the TCRdb table, and some are missing; sequencing was by immunoSEQ multiplex PCR. Of about 150,000 clones listed, nearly 50% are singletons. Without exception, sorted populations had purity beyond 95%. This CDR3 region has 15 residues. The V and J ends lost 4 bases and 6 bases, in that order; junction bases with no gene match: 8. CDR1 and CDR2 (germline): MNHNY, SVGAGI (reference sequence). General study points: VDJ junctions sequenced from type 1 diabetes patients showed fewer insertions and more deletions.

What was sequenced was Tregs from blood. This TCR was sampled from a young man in good health. This sequence joins TRBV6-6 and TRBJ1-5, with 8 bases lining up with TRBD1. CDR3 nucleotides: TGTGCCAGCAGTTCCCGACAGGGGAGCGCTCAGCCCCAGCATTTT. Translation: CASSSRQGSAQPQHF.